This T cell receptor beta chain stems from a study of CD8 T cells in ankylosing spondylitis. Quantitative barcoded 5'-RACE was used to prepare TCR beta libraries. Each CDR3 protein is one row after TCRdb ran MiXCR on the 5' RACE reads. The sample shows some 300,000 distinct CDR3 sequences, roughly 20% of them seen only once. Overall study findings and caveats: Disease-linked clones reportedly concentrated significantly in matched ankylosing spondylitis synovial fluid. Earlier studies detected some motif variants in reactive arthritis synovial fluid and blood. Disease-linked clones displayed a CD8+ phenotype and appeared relatively rarely in peripheral blood.

In its sample, this clonotype was seen a few times. The antigen is unknown. Material: blood, either unsorted or a sorted T cell fraction (not recorded which). The sequence derives from a female donor with ankylosing spondylitis or in good health (not recorded which).

The CDR3 DNA reads TGCGCCAGCAGCCCATGGAGGCAGGTCGGTAACGAGCAGTACTTC. Protein sequence: CASSPWRQVGNEQYF. This sequence joins TRBV5-1 and TRBJ2-7, with a tentative D call TRBD2 (5 bases). CDR1 is SGHRS and CDR2 is YFSETQ in the germline V gene. The CDR3 has 15 residues. V was shortened by 4 bases and J by 5 bases, with 19 bases between the two germline ends. Complete variable domain (other parts from reference TRBV5-1 and TRBJ2-7): KAGVTQTPRYLIKTRGQQVTLSCSPISGHRSVSWYQQTPGQGLQFLFEYFSETQRNKGNFPGRFSGRQFSNSRSEMNVSTLELGDSALYLCASSPWRQVGNEQYFGPGTRLTVT.